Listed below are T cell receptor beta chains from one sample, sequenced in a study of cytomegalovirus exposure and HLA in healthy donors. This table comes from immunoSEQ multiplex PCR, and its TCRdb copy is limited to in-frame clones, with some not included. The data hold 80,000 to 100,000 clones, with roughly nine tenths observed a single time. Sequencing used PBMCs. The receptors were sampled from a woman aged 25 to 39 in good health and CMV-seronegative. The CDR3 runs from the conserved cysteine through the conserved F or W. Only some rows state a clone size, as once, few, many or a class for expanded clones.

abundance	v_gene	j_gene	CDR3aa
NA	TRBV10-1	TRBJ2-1	CASSRGQGFLPSSYNEQFF
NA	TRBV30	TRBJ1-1	CAWMGRDRSRAEAFF
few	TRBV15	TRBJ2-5	CATSRGLSGQGDF
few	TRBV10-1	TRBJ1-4	CASSGGAAQEKLFF
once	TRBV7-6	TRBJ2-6	CASTVPWAVSGANVLTF
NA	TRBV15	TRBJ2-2	CATSRESKATARPTGELFF
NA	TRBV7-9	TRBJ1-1	CASSFVNTEAFF
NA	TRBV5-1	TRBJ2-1	CASSRDYNEQFF
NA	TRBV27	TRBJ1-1	CASSLQGAGRAFF
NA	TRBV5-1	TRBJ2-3	CASSLDLPAGTDTQYF
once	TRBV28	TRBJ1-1	CASSPLGRKAFF
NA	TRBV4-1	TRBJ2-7	CASSRTSGSSYEQYF
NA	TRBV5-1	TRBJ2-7	CASSLGGRTRGEQYF
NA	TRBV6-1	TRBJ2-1	CASSEGRDFNPADNEQFF
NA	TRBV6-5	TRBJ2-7	CASGGQGLPYEQYF
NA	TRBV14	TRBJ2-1	CASSQELGLAGNEQFF
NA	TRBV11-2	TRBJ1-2	CASLERVGYTF
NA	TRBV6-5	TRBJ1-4	CASSYPSGGEKLFF
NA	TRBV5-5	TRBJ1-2	CASSLQGHYGYTF
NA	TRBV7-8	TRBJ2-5	CASSIPRLAQETQYF
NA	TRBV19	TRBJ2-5	CASSIGRVQETQYF
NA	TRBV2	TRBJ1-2	CASTLQGDYGYTF
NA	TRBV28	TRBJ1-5	CASSPFGLGTNQPQHF
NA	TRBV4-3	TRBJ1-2	CASSPSDRNYGYTF
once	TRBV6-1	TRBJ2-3	CASREQGGPDTQYF